The 29 T cell receptor beta chains below all came from one sample that was sequenced in a study of OX40 agonist ivuxolimab in advanced cancers. Method: immunoSEQ multiplex PCR; TCRdb's copy keeps in-frame clones and lacks some. The sample holds 84,000 or so clones; 70% to 90% are singletons and the top ten take 0.25% to 0.3%. Sequenced here: CD4+ or CD8+ T cells sorted from blood, sampled in a trial of the OX40 agonist ivuxolimab. The receptor set was obtained from an adult with an advanced solid tumor such as melanoma, head and neck, liver or kidney cancer.

The chain combines TRBV6-5 with TRBJ2-5; unclear D gene. The CDR3 contains 13 residues. Trimming pared 5 bases from V and 4 bases from J, leaving 11 bases between. Germline V gene sequence: CDR1 MNHEY, CDR2 SVGAGI. The CDR3 loop reads CASSPRARETQYF. The DNA of the CDR3 is TGTGCCAGCAGTCCCCGGGCGCGAGAGACCCAGTACTTC.

The chain carries TRBV5-4 and TRBJ1-2; 12 nucleotides line up with TRBD1. With 0 bases clipped from V and 4 bases from J, the junction kept 10 bases outside the gene matches. The germline CDR1 and CDR2 sequences are SGHNT and YYREEE (reference sequence). The CDR3 has 18 residues. CDR3 DNA: TGTGCCAGCAGCTTGGTGGGGACAGGGGGCGCCGGAGGCTATGGCTACACCTTC. Translating gives CASSLVGTGGAGGYGYTF.

This clone was picked up one time. This chain connects TRBV11-2 to TRBJ1-1; D is ambiguous. Germline CDR1 SGHAT, CDR2 FQNNGV. Trimming stripped 2 bases from V and 5 bases from J, with 9 bases between. The CDR3 contains 13 residues. Here the CDR3 reads CASSLRSGTEAFF. CDR3 nucleotide sequence: TGTGCCAGCAGCTTAAGGTCGGGAACTGAAGCTTTCTTT.

The chain has TRBV11-2 and TRBJ2-1; 9 bases match TRBD1. Trimming cost V 1 base and J 5 bases; bases outside gene matches: 3. The CDR3 extends over 15 amino acids. In germline, CDR1 is SGHAT, CDR2 FQNNGV. The CDR3 loop is CASSLVGTGNNEQFF. CDR3 DNA: TGTGCCAGCAGCTTAGTGGGGACAGGGAACAATGAGCAGTTCTTC. Filled out from reference TRBV11-2 and TRBJ2-1, the complete variable domain reads EAGVAQSPRYKIIEKRQSVAFWCNPISGHATLYWYQQILGQGPKLLIQFQNNGVVDDSQLPKDRFSAERLKGVDSTLKIQPAKLEDSAVYLCASSLVGTGNNEQFFGPGTRLTVL.

This chain connects TRBV5-4 to TRBJ1-1; possibly TRBD1 for D (5 bases). The CDR3 contains 15 residues. CDR1 is SGHNT and CDR2 is YYREEE in the germline V gene (reference sequence). V lost 1 base to trimming and J lost 5 bases, with 15 bases between them. The CDR3: CASSLNAGKGTEAFF. The CDR3 DNA follows: TGTGCCAGCAGCTTGAACGCAGGGAAAGGGACTGAAGCTTTCTTT.

The V call is TRBV2, the J call TRBJ2-2; 8 bases match TRBD2. V gave up 6 bases and J gave up 3 bases; unmatched junction bases: 6. This CDR3 has 15 residues. Germline V CDR1 and CDR2: SNHLY, FYNNEI. CDR3 loop: CASRGARGDTGELFF. CDR3 DNA sequence: TGTGCCAGCAGGGGAGCGCGGGGGGACACCGGGGAGCTGTTTTTT.

The chain recombines TRBV30 with TRBJ2-7; D is ambiguous. Germline-derived CDR1 and CDR2 are GTSNPN and SVGIG (reference sequence). The CDR3 totals 13 residues. V was trimmed by 4 bases and J by 3 bases, leaving 13 bases between them. CDR3 residues: CAWKKGAGYEQYF. The CDR3 nucleotides read TGTGCCTGGAAAAAGGGTGCCGGCTACGAGCAGTACTTC.

This sequence joins TRBV6-1 and TRBJ1-3; no reliable D call. CDR1 MNHNS and CDR2 SASEGT come from the germline V gene. This CDR3 contains 16 residues. Trimming stripped 0 bases from V and 2 bases from J, with 11 bases between. The CDR3 reads CASSEALRVPGNTIYF. For the CDR3, the DNA is TGTGCCAGCAGTGAAGCGCTACGGGTGCCTGGAAACACCATATATTTT.

This chain connects TRBV12-5 to TRBJ2-3, with 9 bases lining up with TRBD2. The germline CDR1 and CDR2 sequences are LGHNT and FRNRAP. The CDR3 is 14 residues long. Trimming took 11 bases from V and 0 from J; bases not matched to a gene: 6. CDR3: CAGRAGGSTDTQYF. The CDR3 bases are TGTGCTGGTAGAGCGGGGGGAAGCACAGATACGCAGTATTTT.

V gene TRBV19 combines with J gene TRBJ2-3, with TRBD1 identical over 7 bases. With 6 bases clipped from V and 4 bases from J, the junction kept 7 bases outside the gene matches. This CDR3 spans 14 amino acids. In germline, CDR1 is LNHDA, CDR2 SQIVND (reference sequence). The CDR3 region is CASSSGGVPDTQYF. In DNA form, the CDR3 reads TGTGCCAGTAGCTCAGGGGGTGTACCAGATACGCAGTATTTT.

This clone was observed once. The rearrangement joins TRBV6-4 to TRBJ2-2, with 13 bases lining up with TRBD2. Per the germline V gene, CDR1 is MRHNA and CDR2 is SNTAGT. The CDR3 runs 17 residues. J gave up 1 base and V 6 bases, and 5 bases lay outside the gene matches. The CDR3 spells CASSLTSGGLNTGELFF. The CDR3 DNA is TGTGCCAGCAGCCTGACTAGCGGGGGGCTGAACACCGGGGAGCTGTTTTTT.

This clone came up a few times. The rearrangement joins TRBV7-8 to TRBJ2-5; possibly TRBD1 for D (5 bases). CDR3 length: 14 amino acids. Germline V gene sequence: CDR1 SGHVS, CDR2 FQNEAQ. Trimming stripped 4 bases from V and 2 bases from J, with 11 bases between. This CDR3 reads CASSSKGQQETQYF. The CDR3 DNA reads TGTGCCAGCAGCTCGAAGGGGCAGCAAGAGACCCAGTACTTC.

The V gene is TRBV18, the J gene TRBJ2-2, with a weak D call TRBD2 (6 bases). V shed 6 bases and J shed 0 bases, with 17 bases lying between them. Per the germline V gene, CDR1 is KGHSH and CDR2 is LQKENI. The CDR3 loop spans 17 amino acids. This CDR3 reads CASSEGSRTSNTGELFF. DNA of the CDR3: TGTGCCAGCTCGGAGGGGAGTAGGACTTCGAACACCGGGGAGCTGTTTTTT.

V gene TRBV27 combines with J gene TRBJ1-2; a possible D gene is TRBD1 (5 bases). V dropped 5 bases and J dropped 2 bases, with 12 bases sitting between them. CDR1 is MNHEY, CDR2 SMNVEV, per germline (reference sequence). This CDR3 is 14 amino acids long. The CDR3 DNA reads TGTGCCAGCAGTCGGGACTCTCAAAACTATGGCTACACCTTC. The encoded protein is CASSRDSQNYGYTF.

V and J are TRBV30 and TRBJ2-3, with a possible D match to TRBD1 (5 bases). Germline CDR1 is GTSNPN and CDR2 is SVGIG (reference sequence). The CDR3 contains 15 residues. The V gene lost 5 bases and the J gene lost 2 bases, with 17 bases spanning the gap. The CDR3 sequence: CAWATASPTTDTQYF. Written as DNA, the CDR3 is TGTGCCTGGGCGACAGCGTCCCCTACCACAGATACGCAGTATTTT.

V gene TRBV27 combines with J gene TRBJ2-2, with D unclear. This CDR3 region has 16 residues. From germline, CDR1 is MNHEY and CDR2 SMNVEV (reference sequence). Between the trimmed V and J ends, which lost 3 bases and 2 bases, there was a span of 13 bases. The CDR3 DNA reads TGTGCCAGCAGTTTCTCTTGGGTGTTAAACACCGGGGAGCTGTTTTTT. Its translation: CASSFSWVLNTGELFF.

This clone was recorded once. This chain uses TRBV7-8 with TRBJ2-1; TRBD2 aligns across 10 bases. The CDR3 is 17 amino acids. Germline V gene sequence: CDR1 SGHVS, CDR2 FQNEAQ. V was pared by 1 base and J by 7 bases, with 10 bases of the junction left unmatched. The CDR3 is CASSLVLPAGGPNEQFF. The CDR3 nucleotides read TGTGCCAGCAGCTTAGTTCTTCCAGCGGGGGGGCCGAATGAGCAGTTCTTC.

This clone was detected once. The V and J genes are TRBV6-1 and TRBJ1-5; D gene unclear. Trimming cost V 2 bases and J 5 bases, with 10 bases left between them. The V gene's germline CDR1 is MNHNS and CDR2 SASEGT. This CDR3 is 14 amino acids long. The CDR3 DNA is TGTGCCAGCAGTGAAAGGGTCGGGGATCAGCCCCAGCATTTT. The encoded protein is CASSERVGDQPQHF.

The chain uses TRBV13 and TRBJ2-7; D gene unclear. Trimming left V 3 bases short and J 0 bases short, with 9 bases between. The CDR3 has 14 residues. The V gene's germline CDR1 is PRHDT and CDR2 FYEKMQ (reference sequence). The CDR3 DNA follows: TGTGCCAGCAGCTTCAGTGGGTCCTCCTACGAGCAGTACTTC. It specifies CASSFSGSSYEQYF.

V and J are TRBV12-5 and TRBJ2-1, with TRBD2 matching over 11 bases. Germline V lookup: CDR1 LGHNT, CDR2 FRNRAP. V trimming: 6 bases; J trimming: 6 bases; junction bases outside the gene matches: 10. This CDR3 contains 16 residues. This CDR3 reads CASGPPGLAGPNEQFF. In DNA, the CDR3 is TGTGCTAGTGGACCTCCCGGACTAGCGGGCCCCAATGAGCAGTTCTTC.

The rearrangement joins TRBV7-2 to TRBJ2-1; TRBD1 agrees at 7 bases. V lost 4 bases to trimming and J lost 4 bases; unmatched junction nucleotides: 10. The CDR3 covers 16 residues. CDR1 SGHTA and CDR2 FQGNSA come from the germline V gene. The CDR3 coding sequence is TGTGCCAGCAGCTCATGGACAGGAACCCCTTACAATGAGCAGTTCTTC. The encoded protein is CASSSWTGTPYNEQFF.

The gene calls are TRBV6-6 and TRBJ2-3, with D perhaps matching TRBD2 (5 bases). This CDR3 has 12 amino acids. The germline V gene has CDR1 MNHNY and CDR2 SVGAGI (reference sequence). Deletions cut 8 bases from V and 0 bases from J, with 6 bases between. This chain's CDR3 is CASGSSTDTQYF. The CDR3 DNA sequence: TGTGCCAGCGGGAGTAGCACAGATACGCAGTATTTT.

This clone was picked up one time. J is TRBJ2-7 and V is TRBV30; TRBD1 might be the D (5 bases). In germline, CDR1 is GTSNPN, CDR2 SVGIG (reference sequence). V was clipped by 4 bases and J by 0 bases, with 13 bases between them. The length of the CDR3 is 14 residues. Here the CDR3 DNA reads TGTGCCTGGAAGAAGGGGCCCAGCTCCTACGAGCAGTACTTC. It yields the protein CAWKKGPSSYEQYF.

This clone was counted a single time. The chain is built from TRBV7-8 and TRBJ1-5, with TRBD1 matching over 7 bases. Germline CDR1 SGHVS, CDR2 FQNEAQ. This CDR3 comprises 15 residues. The junction had 6 bases not matched to a gene; V was cut back by 0 bases and J by 7 bases. The CDR3 bases are TGTGCCAGCAGCTTAGCCAGGGGGGAAGGACAGCCCCAGCATTTT. It translates to CASSLARGEGQPQHF.

The chain is built from TRBV5-5 and TRBJ2-2, with a possible D match to TRBD1 (5 bases). The V end was cut by 1 base, the J end by 1 base, with 5 bases between. The CDR3 extends over 14 amino acids. Germline V gene sequence: CDR1 SGHKS, CDR2 YYEKEE (reference sequence). CDR3 sequence reads: CASSLQGNTGELFF. DNA of the CDR3: TGTGCCAGCAGCTTGCAGGGGAACACCGGGGAGCTGTTTTTT.

Only one count was recorded for this clone. The chain combines TRBV29-1 with TRBJ1-1; possible D gene TRBD1, 5 bases. Looked up from germline, CDR1 is SQVTM and CDR2 is ANQGSEA. CDR3 length: 13 residues. The V gene lost 7 bases and the J gene lost 1 base, with 13 bases spanning the gap. CDR3 amino acids: CSATTGGNTEAFF. In DNA, the CDR3 is TGCAGCGCTACGACCGGGGGGAACACTGAAGCTTTCTTT.

The rearrangement links TRBV7-6 to TRBJ1-1; 7 bases agree with TRBD1. The CDR3 is made up of 15 amino acids. CDR1 is SGHVS, CDR2 FNYEAQ, per germline. Trimming removed 1 base from V and 7 bases from J; junction bases left unmatched: 9. CDR3 region: CASSLEILRGSEAFF. CDR3 DNA sequence: TGTGCCAGCAGCTTAGAGATTCTCAGGGGGAGTGAAGCTTTCTTT.

A few counts support this clone. The CDR3 loop reads CASSWRGTASSPLHF. The CDR3 coding sequence is TGTGCCAGCAGCTGGCGGGGGACAGCAAGCTCACCCCTCCACTTT. V gene TRBV7-2 combines with J gene TRBJ1-6; the match to TRBD1 covers 7 bases. Per the germline V gene, CDR1 is SGHTA and CDR2 is FQGNSA. The CDR3 is 15 amino acids. V trimming: 4 bases; J trimming: 10 bases; junction bases outside the gene matches: 10.

The chain joins TRBV7-9 to TRBJ2-5, with 13 nucleotides matching TRBD2. The germline CDR1 and CDR2 sequences are SEHNR and FQNEAQ (reference sequence). V trimming: 4 bases; J trimming: 1 base; junction bases outside the gene matches: 6. The CDR3 extends over 17 amino acids. The CDR3 reads CASSSGLAGALQETQYF. The CDR3 bases are TGTGCCAGCAGCTCAGGACTAGCGGGGGCCCTCCAAGAGACCCAGTACTTC. Based on the CDR3 plus reference TRBV7-9 and TRBJ2-5, the full variable domain is DTGVSQNPRHKITKRGQNVTFRCDPISEHNRLYWYRQTLGQGPEFLTYFQNEAQLEKSRLLSDRFSAERPKGSFSTLEIQRTEQGDSAMYLCASSSGLAGALQETQYFGPGTRLLVL.